The entry that follows covers one T cell receptor (beta chain) sequence. This clonotype came up many times. The specificity of this receptor is unknown. Base qualities are missing; no much larger clone stands one base away. The record originates from a study of blood T cells in healthy people across ages (dated by TCRdb to 2014 to 2015). About the study as a whole: In model experiments, roughly one uniquely barcoded TCR beta cDNA molecule per two T cells was captured by template switching. Two additional independent replicas of 1 million unique cDNA reads from the same blood draw were analyzed for two donors (one aged 18 to 30 and one aged 80 or older). The donors were divided into four age groups: young (average about 16 years), middle-aged (around 37), aged (roughly 66) and long-lived (around 87). Donors of different ages were randomly distributed across sequencing lanes to avoid experimental bias. Age-related changes in TCR beta repertoire diversity were measured in the study by deep sequencing normalized with unique cDNA molecular identifiers. Beyond this particular receptor, the publication reports: Because profiling used bulk unsorted PBMCs, naive and antigen-experienced compartments could not be compared conclusively. Estimates of total diversity based on one million sequenced T cells were regarded as lower bounds and as underestimates. The percentage of naive T cells measured by flow cytometry correlated strongly with observed TCR beta diversity. As age increased, observed TCR beta diversity per million T cells dropped in a roughly linear way, and a significant reduction was already evident by age 40. The long-lived group showed more naive CD4+ T cells, fewer expanded clones and increased TCR diversity than the aged group, suggesting age selection. Because donor CMV infection status was unknown, age-related changes in expanded clonotypes were potentially confounded.

The CDR3 holds 13 amino acids from the cysteine to the phenylalanine. The only DNA kept is the CDR3, 39 bases in frame from the first base. Trimming removed 2 bases from V and 7 bases from J, leaving 11 bases between the germline ends. CDR1 and CDR2 were assigned from the germline V gene (reference sequence) as MNHNY and SVGAGI. The library was prepared using 5' RACE. Sequenced using an Illumina HiSeq 2500. A second about 6 to 11 cycle PCR used a sample-barcoded 5' primer and a J-beta primer mix. Each TCR beta cDNA molecule received a unique molecular identifier from a template-switch 5' adaptor carrying 12 random nucleotides. Each sample yielded at least 3 million CDR3-containing paired-end reads. The Mint cDNA synthesis kit, primed by a TRBC-specific oligonucleotide, was used to synthesize first-strand cDNA from all RNA. Following uracil-DNA glycosylase treatment, a first 18-cycle PCR with universal primers M1SS and BC2_uni_R was performed on all cDNA. Under the source paper's analysis protocol: For normalization, 1 million high-quality reads were randomly selected from each sample, with every read carrying a distinct molecular identifier. Instead of being binned into consensus sequences, reads with shared molecular identifiers were discarded. MiTCR, run with a Q25 quality threshold and the strictest error-elimination algorithm, handled CDR3 identification, clonotype clustering and error correction. A nonparametric unseen species model with Euler transformation was used to estimate lower-bound total TCR beta diversity. TCRdb reanalyzed the raw reads on its own, using fastp at Q25 for trimming and MiXCR for clone calling, and kept in-frame beta chains. Each CDR3 protein gets just one entry, which takes the most common genes and DNA from the rows behind it. TCRdb's processing, not the study's, gives the V and J calls here. The sample table contains 630,000 or so distinct CDR3 sequences; only one count was recorded for approximately 30% of them. Together, the top ten hold more than 15% of the sample.

The donors were roughly 39 Caucasian individuals from Russia, aged roughly 6 to 100 years, who were systemically healthy. Each donor gave about 9.7 milliliters of peripheral blood, drawn into EDTA-treated Vacutainer tubes. Ficoll-Paque density-gradient centrifugation was used to isolate PBMCs, with at least 6.5 million per sample. Total RNA, at least 5 micrograms per sample, was extracted from PBMCs with Trizol reagent. For every donor, an aliquot of PBMCs went through flow cytometry to measure the percentages of naive CD45RAhigh/CD27high T cells. Sequenced sample: blood. The V and J genes are TRBV6-6 and TRBJ1-2; no D gene call is confident. The source is a woman over 75 in good health. The CDR3 amino acid sequence is: CASSYQSDSGYTF. The DNA sequence is given as TGTGCCAGCAGTTACCAGTCGGACTCTGGCTACACCTTC.